What follows are 25 T cell receptor beta chains derived from one specimen sequenced in a study of response to subunit inactivated influenza vaccine. TCRdb passed the RT-PCR reads through MiXCR, listing each CDR3 protein once. The sample yields 500,000 to 550,000 distinct CDR3 sequences, roughly 7.9% seen once. The source material was PBMCs from blood, sampled 23 to 25 months after vaccination. All receptors come from a man in his fifties or sixties who received an inactivated influenza vaccine.

This clonotype was observed a few times. The chain employs TRBV7-2 and TRBJ1-1; D gene ambiguous. V lost 4 bases and J lost 5, with 11 bases in between. The CDR3 loop spans 13 amino acids. Germline V gene sequence: CDR1 SGHTA, CDR2 FQGNSA. The CDR3 region has the DNA TGTGCCAGCAGCTCATCGGCGAAGACTGAAGCTTTCTTT. This codes for CASSSSAKTEAFF. Based on the CDR3 plus reference TRBV7-2 and TRBJ1-1, the full variable domain is GAGVSQSPSNKVTEKGKDVELRCDPISGHTALYWYRQSLGQGLEFLIYFQGNSAPDKSGLPSDRFSAERTGGSVSTLTIQRTQQEDSAVYLCASSSSAKTEAFFGQGTRLTVV.

Only a few counts were recorded for this clonotype. The J gene is TRBJ2-1, the V gene TRBV11-2; TRBD2 matches 11 bases. The CDR3 runs to 17 residues. Germline loops: CDR1 SGHAT, CDR2 FQNNGV. V lost 1 base, J lost 9 bases, and 11 bases stayed unmatched. The CDR3 loop reads CASSLVVAGGPLGEQFF. The CDR3 nucleotides read TGTGCCAGCAGCTTAGTGGTAGCGGGGGGGCCTCTAGGTGAGCAGTTCTTC.

Ten or more counts support this clonotype. This chain joins TRBV12-3 or TRBV12-4 and TRBJ1-1; weak D call: TRBD1 (6 bases). The CDR3 totals 13 residues. Trimming removed 6 bases at V and 4 bases at J, with 12 bases between. The CDR3, as DNA: TGTGCCAGCAGGGAACAGGGTTTCACTGAAGCTTTCTTT. It translates to CASREQGFTEAFF.

This clonotype was seen a single time. The chain couples TRBV20-1 to TRBJ2-1; TRBD2 matches at 16 bases. The CDR3 consists of 16 residues. With 4 bases clipped from V and 4 bases from J, the junction kept 4 bases outside the gene matches. CDR1 and CDR2 from the germline V gene are DFQATT and SNEGSKA (reference sequence). Written as DNA, the CDR3 is TGCAGTGCTACCGGGACTAGCGGGGGGGTATACAATGAGCAGTTCTTC. Its protein is CSATGTSGGVYNEQFF.

About this clonotype itself: This sequence may be a read error, since a much larger clone differs from it by one base. This chain uses TRBV12-3 or TRBV12-4 with TRBJ2-2, with D tentatively TRBD1 (5 bases). This CDR3 contains 15 residues. Trimming removed 3 bases at V and 4 bases at J, with 12 bases between. The CDR3 DNA sequence: TGTGCCAGCAGTTTTTCGGACAAGGTCACCGGGGAGCTGTTTTTT. Translating gives CASSFSDKVTGELFF.

There are a few counts of this clonotype. The rearrangement links TRBV10-3 to TRBJ1-2; TRBD1 matches 9 bases. The CDR3 is made up of 13 amino acids. The germline V gene has CDR1 ENHRY and CDR2 SYGVKD. J lost 7 bases, V lost 6 bases, and 6 bases had no gene match. CDR3 nucleotides: TGTGCCATCAGCCCGGGACAGGGTTTTGGCTACACCTTC. Amino acids: CAISPGQGFGYTF.

This clonotype turned up a few times. The chain uses TRBV19 and TRBJ2-1; TRBD2 agrees at 12 bases. The V segment lost 1 base and the J segment 6 bases; nucleotides outside the gene matches: 1. Germline lookup yields CDR1 LNHDA and CDR2 SQIVND (reference sequence). The CDR3 runs to 15 residues. The CDR3, as DNA: TGTGCCAGTAGTATAGCACTAGCGGGGGGCAATGAGCAGTTCTTC. Protein sequence: CASSIALAGGNEQFF.

In its sample, this clonotype was seen a few times. The V gene is TRBV7-9, the J gene TRBJ2-5; 8 bases line up with TRBD1. With V trimmed by 4 bases and J by 4 bases, 5 bases remained unmatched. This CDR3 spans 14 amino acids. Germline V gene lookup returns CDR1 SEHNR and CDR2 FQNEAQ (reference sequence). CDR3 coding DNA: TGTGCCAGCAGCTGGACAGGGTTTCGAGAGACCCAGTACTTC. It yields the protein CASSWTGFRETQYF.

This clonotype was picked up a small number of times. This chain joins TRBV20-1 and TRBJ2-7; tentatively, D is TRBD2 (5 bases). Trimming shortened V by 1 base and J by 6 bases, and 10 bases separated the two germline ends. The CDR3 sequence is 12 residues long. In germline, CDR1 is DFQATT, CDR2 SNEGSKA (reference sequence). The CDR3 bases are TGCAGTGCTAGAGGTTTCGGGATCGAGCAGTACTTC. Amino acid sequence: CSARGFGIEQYF.

This clonotype was seen repeatedly, ten times or more. The chain is built from TRBV5-1 and TRBJ2-1; tentative D call: TRBD2 (5 bases). V was trimmed by 6 bases and J by 3 bases, leaving 16 bases between them. This CDR3 region has 15 residues. CDR1 and CDR2 (germline): SGHRS, YFSETQ. The CDR3 coding sequence is TGCGCCAGCAAGGACGGGGATGGGGTCTACAATGAGCAGTTCTTC. Residues: CASKDGDGVYNEQFF.

This clonotype was detected ten times or more. The chain couples TRBV20-1 to TRBJ2-7; D is ambiguous. The CDR3 is 12 amino acids. Trimming shortened V by 5 bases and J by 3 bases, and 11 bases separated the two germline ends. Germline V gene data show CDR1 as DFQATT and CDR2 as SNEGSKA (reference sequence). The CDR3 region has the DNA TGCAGTGCTCCAGGTGGTAACTACGAGCAGTACTTC. This encodes CSAPGGNYEQYF.

The CDR3 nucleotides read TGTGCCAGCAGCCCTGGAGTTCGTTCAGGGCTCTACGAGCAGTACTTC. Protein product: CASSPGVRSGLYEQYF. This sequence joins TRBV2 and TRBJ2-7, with D tentatively TRBD1 (5 bases). The V gene lost 6 bases and the J gene lost 3 bases, with 21 bases spanning the gap. The CDR3 has 16 residues. The V gene's germline CDR1 is SNHLY and CDR2 FYNNEI.

As concerns this clonotype: Since a much larger clone is just one base distant, this may be a read error. The chain recombines TRBV10-3 with TRBJ1-1, with TRBD1 matching 8 bases. V trimming: 11 bases; J trimming: 1 base; junction bases outside the gene matches: 9. The CDR3 totals 14 residues. CDR1 and CDR2 from the germline V gene are ENHRY and SYGVKD. In nucleotides, the CDR3 is TGTGCCCTCACCTCCGGGACAGGGAACACTGAAGCTTTCTTT. Protein product: CALTSGTGNTEAFF.

This clonotype came up a few times. The rearrangement uses TRBV6-5 and TRBJ1-4, with TRBD1 matching over 7 bases. The junction had 7 bases not matched to a gene; V was cut back by 4 bases and J by 11 bases. In germline, CDR1 is MNHEY, CDR2 SVGAGI. The CDR3 is made up of 13 amino acids. CDR3 loop: CASSWTGLDKLFF. In nucleotides, the CDR3 is TGTGCCAGCAGTTGGACAGGCTTGGATAAACTGTTTTTT.

The rearrangement joins TRBV20-1 to TRBJ2-1, with 9 bases aligning to TRBD2. The junction had 7 bases not matched to a gene; V was cut back by 5 bases and J by 5 bases. The CDR3 covers 14 residues. From germline, CDR1 is DFQATT and CDR2 SNEGSKA (reference sequence). The CDR3 nucleotides read TGCAGTGCTTCCAGCGGGGGGATTGACAATGAGCAGTTCTTC. Protein product: CSASSGGIDNEQFF.

This clonotype was seen repeatedly, ten times or more. V and J are TRBV7-2 and TRBJ2-2; 7 bases fit TRBD2. Germline-derived CDR1 and CDR2 are SGHTA and FQGNSA. Trimming took 2 bases from V and 5 from J; bases not matched to a gene: 8. The CDR3 runs 16 residues. The CDR3 region has the DNA TGTGCCAGCAGCTTATTTGCGGGAGAATGGACCGGGGAGCTGTTTTTT. Translating it yields CASSLFAGEWTGELFF.

This clonotype came up many times. Here the CDR3 reads CASGPLEMNQPQHF. Here the CDR3 DNA reads TGTGCCAGCGGACCCTTGGAGATGAATCAGCCCCAGCATTTT. The V call is TRBV27, the J call TRBJ1-5, with no clear D. The germline V and J ends were trimmed by 8 bases and 4 bases, with 15 bases remaining between them. The CDR3 is 14 residues long. The germline V gene has CDR1 MNHEY and CDR2 SMNVEV (reference sequence).

V usage is TRBV3-1 and J usage is TRBJ2-1; TRBD1 is a possible D gene (5 bases). V gave up 2 bases and J gave up 9 bases, with 17 bases separating them. The CDR3 runs 15 residues. Germline V lookup: CDR1 LGHDT, CDR2 YNNKEL (reference sequence). CDR3 coding DNA: TGTGCCAGCAGCCAACGTGGCGGCATTGGGGCTGAGCAGTTCTTC. Encoded protein: CASSQRGGIGAEQFF.

This clonotype was counted at least ten times. The chain uses TRBV28 and TRBJ1-6; 7 nucleotides line up with TRBD1. Germline V gene data show CDR1 as MDHEN and CDR2 as SYDVKM. The CDR3 extends over 16 amino acids. The V segment lost 1 base and the J segment 14 bases; nucleotides outside the gene matches: 14. The CDR3 coding sequence is TGTGCCAGCAGTTTATATGGGGGACAGCTTGGGGGCTCCCTCCACTTT. It is translated as CASSLYGGQLGGSLHF.

This clonotype showed up many times. The genes are TRBV18 and TRBJ2-5; possibly TRBD1 for D (6 bases). The CDR3 covers 17 residues. Between the trimmed V and J ends, which lost 6 bases and 5 bases, there was a span of 25 bases. CDR1 is KGHSH, CDR2 LQKENI, per germline. CDR3 nucleotides: TGTGCCAGCTCGTACGAAAGGACAGCGCCAATGATTGAGACCCAGTACTTC. Translation gives CASSYERTAPMIETQYF.

This clonotype was counted a few times. The gene calls are TRBV28 and TRBJ2-3, with D tentatively TRBD1 or TRBD2 (6 bases each). V lost 11 bases to trimming and J lost 2 bases, with 17 bases between them. Germline loops: CDR1 MDHEN, CDR2 SYDVKM. The CDR3 consists of 14 residues. The CDR3 protein is CAGGTPLNTDTQYF. The CDR3 nucleotides are TGTGCCGGGGGGACACCTCTTAACACAGATACGCAGTATTTT.

This clonotype was counted between two and nine times. V and J are TRBV29-1 and TRBJ1-5; 8 bases map to TRBD1. The CDR3 loop spans 13 amino acids. The germline gives CDR1 SQVTM, CDR2 ANQGSEA. Germline trimming cut 6 bases from V and 7 bases from J; bases unmatched to any gene: 8. The CDR3: CSVRRGLGQPQHF. In DNA form, the CDR3 reads TGCAGCGTACGCAGGGGGCTCGGGCAGCCCCAGCATTTT.

This clonotype was seen a handful of times. This chain connects TRBV10-3 to TRBJ2-1, with D unresolved. The CDR3 consists of 13 residues. The V and J ends lost 2 bases and 7 bases respectively, with 9 bases between them. Germline-derived CDR1 and CDR2 are ENHRY and SYGVKD. For the CDR3, the DNA is TGTGCCATCAGTGAGGGAACTAAAAATGAGCAGTTCTTC. It codes for CAISEGTKNEQFF.

This clonotype was found many times. The gene calls are TRBV29-1 and TRBJ1-5; D is perhaps TRBD1 (6 bases). Germline V gene sequence: CDR1 SQVTM, CDR2 ANQGSEA. This CDR3 spans 13 amino acids. V lost 4 bases, J lost 0 bases, and 7 bases lay in between. The CDR3 spells CSVADSSNQPQHF. CDR3 nucleotides: TGCAGCGTTGCGGACAGTAGCAATCAGCCCCAGCATTTT.

The chain combines TRBV5-6 with TRBJ1-2; D remains ambiguous. Germline V gene sequence: CDR1 SGHDT, CDR2 YYEEEE. V lost 5 bases and J lost 4, with 15 bases in between. The CDR3 runs 14 residues. The DNA of the CDR3 is TGTGCCAGCAGGGACGGATCCCGGATCTATGGCTACACCTTC. It translates to CASRDGSRIYGYTF.